This is a list of T cell receptor beta chains from one sample in a study of graft-versus-host responses after intestinal transplantation. Clones were sequenced by immunoSEQ multiplex PCR, and TCRdb holds only the in-frame ones, with some missing. The top ten hold roughly 2.8% of the sample, which has roughly 14,000 clones, roughly 29% seen once. Material: alloreactive CD8+ T cells from a mixed lymphocyte reaction culture, obtained before intestinal transplant. The receptor source for this set is a human patient who received an intestinal transplant. CDR3s include the opening cysteine and the closing phenylalanine or tryptophan. Each record gives: CDR3 DNA, CDR3 protein, J gene, D gene, V gene, clone size. D genes are given only for firm matches. Clone size appears in some rows only: once, few, many, or a class for an expanded clone.

CDR3 DNA: TGTGCCAGCAGTTTAGGGGGCGCCTATGGCTACACCTTC
CDR3 protein: CASSLGGAYGYTF
J gene: TRBJ1-2
D gene: .
V gene: TRBV28
clone size: medium-sized

CDR3 DNA: TGTGCCAGCAGCTTGGGGGGACAGGCCGCTGAAGCTTTCTTT
CDR3 protein: CASSLGGQAAEAFF
J gene: TRBJ1-1
D gene: TRBD1
V gene: TRBV5-6
clone size: few

CDR3 DNA: TGTGCCAGCAGTTACCCAGGTATGAACACTGAAGCTTTCTTT
CDR3 protein: CASSYPGMNTEAFF
J gene: TRBJ1-1
D gene: .
V gene: TRBV10-3
clone size: .

CDR3 DNA: TGTGCCAGCAGCCCCCCAATGACAGGGGTACATGAGCAGTTCTTC
CDR3 protein: CASSPPMTGVHEQFF
J gene: TRBJ2-1
D gene: TRBD1
V gene: TRBV7-9
clone size: few

CDR3 DNA: TGTGCCAGCAGTGAAGGGGGCATGAACACTGAAGCTTTCTTT
CDR3 protein: CASSEGGMNTEAFF
J gene: TRBJ1-1
D gene: .
V gene: TRBV6-1
clone size: few

CDR3 DNA: TGTGCCAGCATCGGACTGACCCAAGAGACCCAGTACTTC
CDR3 protein: CASIGLTQETQYF
J gene: TRBJ2-5
D gene: .
V gene: TRBV6-5
clone size: .

CDR3 DNA: TGTGCCAGCGTTGGTGGCGAGCAGTACTTC
CDR3 protein: CASVGGEQYF
J gene: TRBJ2-7
D gene: .
V gene: TRBV6-1
clone size: once

CDR3 DNA: TGTGCCAGCAGTCTCGGTCCCGCGGGGAACACTGAAGCTTTCTTT
CDR3 protein: CASSLGPAGNTEAFF
J gene: TRBJ1-1
D gene: .
V gene: TRBV27
clone size: .

CDR3 DNA: TGTGCCAGCAGTTATAGTCGGCACTATGGCTACACCTTC
CDR3 protein: CASSYSRHYGYTF
J gene: TRBJ1-2
D gene: .
V gene: TRBV6-6
clone size: .

CDR3 DNA: TGTGCCAGCAGTTTCCGGGACAACTATTACGAGCAGTACTTC
CDR3 protein: CASSFRDNYYEQYF
J gene: TRBJ2-7
D gene: .
V gene: TRBV6-5
clone size: .

CDR3 DNA: TGCGCCAGCAGCTTGGACGGGGGCCCTGAAATGGAGCCCCAGCATTTT
CDR3 protein: CASSLDGGPEMEPQHF
J gene: TRBJ1-5
D gene: .
V gene: TRBV5-1
clone size: .

CDR3 DNA: TGTGCCAGCAGTTACACGACAGGGAAGACCTACGAGCAGTACTTC
CDR3 protein: CASSYTTGKTYEQYF
J gene: TRBJ2-7
D gene: TRBD1
V gene: TRBV6-5
clone size: .

CDR3 DNA: TGTGCCAGCAGTTACAACGCGGGGGGGACCTACGAGCAGTACTTC
CDR3 protein: CASSYNAGGTYEQYF
J gene: TRBJ2-7
D gene: TRBD2
V gene: TRBV6-5
clone size: medium-sized

CDR3 DNA: TGCAGCGTTGCCGGGGCGGTCTATGGCTACACCTTC
CDR3 protein: CSVAGAVYGYTF
J gene: TRBJ1-2
D gene: .
V gene: TRBV29-1
clone size: .

CDR3 DNA: TGTGCCAGCAGCTTTCCCGGGGACAGGGAGGATACGCAGTATTTT
CDR3 protein: CASSFPGDREDTQYF
J gene: TRBJ2-3
D gene: TRBD1
V gene: TRBV7-6
clone size: medium-sized

CDR3 DNA: TGTGCCAGCAGCTTAGATCGGAGGGAGAGCTCCTACGAGCAGTACTTC
CDR3 protein: CASSLDRRESSYEQYF
J gene: TRBJ2-7
D gene: .
V gene: TRBV13
clone size: medium-sized

CDR3 DNA: TGTGCCAGCAGCCCTCTAGTGCCCCCCTACGAGCAGTACTTC
CDR3 protein: CASSPLVPPYEQYF
J gene: TRBJ2-7
D gene: .
V gene: TRBV7-4
clone size: few

CDR3 DNA: TGTGCCAGCAGTTACGAGGGGCTCGACAATGAGCAGTTCTTC
CDR3 protein: CASSYEGLDNEQFF
J gene: TRBJ2-1
D gene: .
V gene: TRBV6-5
clone size: few

CDR3 DNA: TGTGCCAGCAGCGTAGCGGGCAGGGATACGCAGTATTTT
CDR3 protein: CASSVAGRDTQYF
J gene: TRBJ2-3
D gene: .
V gene: TRBV9
clone size: .

CDR3 DNA: TGTGCCAGCAGCTTGTCCAGCGGGAGGGCCATTAGGAAGCAGTACTTC
CDR3 protein: CASSLSSGRAIRKQYF
J gene: TRBJ2-7
D gene: TRBD2
V gene: TRBV7-9
clone size: .

CDR3 DNA: TGTGCCAGTACCAATGGAATAAGTAGCAATCAGCCCCAGCATTTT
CDR3 protein: CASTNGISSNQPQHF
J gene: TRBJ1-5
D gene: .
V gene: TRBV19
clone size: few

CDR3 DNA: TGTGCCAGCAGCTTGGGGACTAGCGGTTACAATGAGCAGTTCTTC
CDR3 protein: CASSLGTSGYNEQFF
J gene: TRBJ2-1
D gene: TRBD2
V gene: TRBV5-4
clone size: few

CDR3 DNA: TGTGCCAGTAGTATAGGGAACCCAGATACGCAGTATTTT
CDR3 protein: CASSIGNPDTQYF
J gene: TRBJ2-3
D gene: .
V gene: TRBV19
clone size: few

CDR3 DNA: TGCGCCAGCAGTCCCCTCACAGGGGTGAGGTATGGCTACACCTTC
CDR3 protein: CASSPLTGVRYGYTF
J gene: TRBJ1-2
D gene: TRBD1
V gene: TRBV4-1
clone size: .

CDR3 DNA: TGCGCCAGCAGCCGCAGGGGACCTTTAGCCAAAAACATTCAGTACTTC
CDR3 protein: CASSRRGPLAKNIQYF
J gene: TRBJ2-4
D gene: .
V gene: TRBV4-1
clone size: .

CDR3 DNA: TGCGCCAGCAGCTTGGCCAAGACAGGCCCCTTTAACTATGGCTACACCTTC
CDR3 protein: CASSLAKTGPFNYGYTF
J gene: TRBJ1-2
D gene: .
V gene: TRBV5-1
clone size: medium-sized

CDR3 DNA: TGCGCCAGCAGTGAGTTGTCAGCCCAAGAGACCCAGTACTTC
CDR3 protein: CASSELSAQETQYF
J gene: TRBJ2-5
D gene: .
V gene: TRBV10-2
clone size: .

CDR3 DNA: TGTGCCAGCAGCTTAGCGGCGGGGCCCTCGTCCTACGAGCAGTACTTC
CDR3 protein: CASSLAAGPSSYEQYF
J gene: TRBJ2-7
D gene: .
V gene: TRBV11-3
clone size: few

CDR3 DNA: TGTGCCAGCAGTTTAGATGGCTATGGCTACACCTTC
CDR3 protein: CASSLDGYGYTF
J gene: TRBJ1-2
D gene: .
V gene: TRBV28
clone size: .

CDR3 DNA: TGCGCCAGCAGCCATGTGGGTGGGGAGGAAGCTTTCTTT
CDR3 protein: CASSHVGGEEAFF
J gene: TRBJ1-1
D gene: .
V gene: TRBV4-1
clone size: .

CDR3 DNA: TGCGCCAGCAGGCCAAAGGGGGCGGGCGGGGAGCTGTTTTTT
CDR3 protein: CASRPKGAGGELFF
J gene: TRBJ2-2
D gene: TRBD1
V gene: TRBV5-1
clone size: few

CDR3 DNA: TGTGCCAGCAGTGAGTTGACTAGCGGCTGGGACGAGCAGTACTTC
CDR3 protein: CASSELTSGWDEQYF
J gene: TRBJ2-7
D gene: TRBD2
V gene: TRBV6-1
clone size: few

CDR3 DNA: TGTGCCAGCAGGGAACAGGGGAGCACAGATACGCAGTATTTT
CDR3 protein: CASREQGSTDTQYF
J gene: TRBJ2-3
D gene: TRBD1
V gene: TRBV6-5
clone size: .

CDR3 DNA: TGTGCCAGCAGCTCTGATGGAGACGCCGGGGAGCTGTTTTTT
CDR3 protein: CASSSDGDAGELFF
J gene: TRBJ2-2
D gene: .
V gene: TRBV5-4
clone size: .

CDR3 DNA: TGTGCCAGCAGCTTAGCTTACGGAGTTGAGCAGTTCTTC
CDR3 protein: CASSLAYGVEQFF
J gene: TRBJ2-1
D gene: .
V gene: TRBV7-6
clone size: once

CDR3 DNA: TGTGCCAGCAGTTTACAGGGGATAGGCTATGGCTACACCTTC
CDR3 protein: CASSLQGIGYGYTF
J gene: TRBJ1-2
D gene: .
V gene: TRBV27
clone size: .

CDR3 DNA: TGTGCCAGCAGCTCCGGGACAGGGGCTTCCCTTTACGAGCAGTACTTC
CDR3 protein: CASSSGTGASLYEQYF
J gene: TRBJ2-7
D gene: TRBD1
V gene: TRBV7-6
clone size: .

CDR3 DNA: TGTGCCAGCAGCTTCTGGCGGTTGAACACAGATACGCAGTATTTT
CDR3 protein: CASSFWRLNTDTQYF
J gene: TRBJ2-3
D gene: .
V gene: TRBV5-4
clone size: few

CDR3 DNA: TGTGCCAGCAGCCAAGATGGGGGCCGGTCCTACGAGCAGTACTTC
CDR3 protein: CASSQDGGRSYEQYF
J gene: TRBJ2-7
D gene: .
V gene: TRBV5-4
clone size: .

CDR3 DNA: TGTGCCAGCAGTTTAGGGACAGGGGGCAATGAGCAGTTCTTC
CDR3 protein: CASSLGTGGNEQFF
J gene: TRBJ2-1
D gene: TRBD1
V gene: TRBV28
clone size: few

CDR3 DNA: TGTGCCAGCAGCCAAGCCAGGGTCTTCACCGGGGAGCTGTTTTTT
CDR3 protein: CASSQARVFTGELFF
J gene: TRBJ2-2
D gene: .
V gene: TRBV14
clone size: few

CDR3 DNA: TGTGCCAGCAGCCCCGAAGGGGGAGAGACCCAGTACTTC
CDR3 protein: CASSPEGGETQYF
J gene: TRBJ2-5
D gene: .
V gene: TRBV7-3
clone size: medium-sized

CDR3 DNA: TGTGCCAGCAGTTTAATCGGGGGGCCCGGGTACGAGCAGTACTTC
CDR3 protein: CASSLIGGPGYEQYF
J gene: TRBJ2-7
D gene: .
V gene: TRBV27
clone size: medium-sized

CDR3 DNA: TGCGCCAGCAGCCAAGATCCGGGACACCAATCTGGGGCCAACGTCCTGACTTTC
CDR3 protein: CASSQDPGHQSGANVLTF
J gene: TRBJ2-6
D gene: .
V gene: TRBV4-1
clone size: .

CDR3 DNA: TGTGCCAGCAGCCAAGCAACTAGCGGGGGGTACGAGCAGTACTTC
CDR3 protein: CASSQATSGGYEQYF
J gene: TRBJ2-7
D gene: TRBD2
V gene: TRBV4-2
clone size: few

CDR3 DNA: TGTGCCAGCAGTTACGATGTGAGCCTCTCTGGAAACACCATATATTTT
CDR3 protein: CASSYDVSLSGNTIYF
J gene: TRBJ1-3
D gene: .
V gene: TRBV6-5
clone size: .

CDR3 DNA: TGTGCCACCAGCTCCCTTGGGGAAAAACTGTTTTTT
CDR3 protein: CATSSLGEKLFF
J gene: TRBJ1-4
D gene: .
V gene: TRBV15
clone size: .

CDR3 DNA: TGTGCCAGCACTCCTTGGACAGGGGCGTCAACTGAAGCTTTCTTT
CDR3 protein: CASTPWTGASTEAFF
J gene: TRBJ1-1
D gene: TRBD1
V gene: TRBV6-5
clone size: .

CDR3 DNA: TGTGCCAGCTCACCATCTAGGACAGGGATCTACGAGCAGTACTTC
CDR3 protein: CASSPSRTGIYEQYF
J gene: TRBJ2-7
D gene: TRBD1
V gene: TRBV18
clone size: few

CDR3 DNA: TGTGCCAGCAGGCCCGAAATCTACGAGCAGTACTTC
CDR3 protein: CASRPEIYEQYF
J gene: TRBJ2-7
D gene: .
V gene: TRBV6-1
clone size: .

CDR3 DNA: TGCGCCAGCAGCTTCACGGGACAGGGGGCGAACACTGAAGCTTTCTTT
CDR3 protein: CASSFTGQGANTEAFF
J gene: TRBJ1-1
D gene: TRBD1
V gene: TRBV5-1
clone size: .

CDR3 DNA: TGTGCCAGCAGTATCATGGACGGAGCCTACGAGCAGTACTTC
CDR3 protein: CASSIMDGAYEQYF
J gene: TRBJ2-7
D gene: .
V gene: TRBV6-1
clone size: few

CDR3 DNA: TGTGCCAGCAGTTACCCCCGACAGGATAGCAATCAGCCCCAGCATTTT
CDR3 protein: CASSYPRQDSNQPQHF
J gene: TRBJ1-5
D gene: .
V gene: TRBV6-7
clone size: few

CDR3 DNA: TGCGCCAGCAGCCCCGGACTAGCGGGTACCACAGATACGCAGTATTTT
CDR3 protein: CASSPGLAGTTDTQYF
J gene: TRBJ2-3
D gene: TRBD2
V gene: TRBV5-1
clone size: .